This T cell receptor beta chain was obtained from a study of blood T cell repertoires in COVID-19. At the level of the study: Samples taken during acute and convalescent COVID-19 were collected in the United States, Italy and Spain. PBMCs, B-cell-depleted T cells, or T cells were the source of the cDNA or gDNA that made up the material.

Profiling relied on immunoSEQ multiplex PCR, and the TCRdb table lists in-frame clones only, not all of them. The profile shows roughly 250,000 clones, approximately 89% of them singletons. CDR1 MDHEN and CDR2 SYDVKM come from the germline V gene. This CDR3 spans 19 amino acids. J was trimmed by 6 bases and V by 5 bases; bases with no gene match: 15. The participants were between about 18 and 89 years old and came from some 23 US areas. Donors were grouped by their self-reported clinical history. Sequencing was carried out using PBMCs or T cells enriched from blood (not recorded which). The receptor was derived from a woman aged 40 to 50 with acute COVID-19. The V and J genes are TRBV28 and TRBJ2-3; 15 bases agree with TRBD2. The CDR3 DNA follows: TGTGCCAGCAGTCAATGGGTGGGACTAGCGGGAGGATTAAGGGATACGCAGTATTTT. Amino acid sequence: CASSQWVGLAGGLRDTQYF.